Listed below are T cell receptor beta chains from one sample, sequenced in a study of control samples from healthy donors and cancer patients. Clones were read by immunoSEQ multiplex PCR, and TCRdb kept only the in-frame ones, dropping some. This sample has 130,000 or so clones; approximately 92% occur once, and the top ten carry 2% to 2.5%. The specimen was blood. The receptors stem from a woman in her fifties or sixties in good health. Both conserved end residues are part of each CDR3. Fields, in order: D gene, clone size, V gene, J gene, CDR3 protein, CDR3 DNA. The D gene is left open where the match is weak. Clone size appears in some rows only: once, few, many, or a class for an expanded clone.

>TRBD1|-|TRBV7-8|TRBJ1-5
CASSFRTRDRVLYQPQHF
TGTGCCAGCAGCTTCCGAACCCGGGACAGGGTCTTATATCAGCCCCAGCATTTT
>-|-|TRBV7-8|TRBJ2-5
CASSLVSRASRETQYF
TGTGCCAGCAGCTTAGTATCGCGGGCGAGCAGAGAGACCCAGTACTTC
>TRBD1|-|TRBV7-8|TRBJ1-3
CASSLSPGQGAGNTIYF
TGTGCCAGCAGCTTATCTCCGGGACAGGGAGCTGGAAACACCATATATTTT
>-|-|TRBV6-1|TRBJ1-6
CASSERGQFNSPLHF
TGTGCCAGCAGTGAAAGGGGCCAGTTTAATTCACCCCTCCACTTT
>-|-|TRBV6-5|TRBJ1-6
CASSYSGGALERTLHF
TGTGCCAGCAGTTACTCAGGGGGGGCACTGGAGCGTACCCTCCACTTT
>TRBD2|-|TRBV27|TRBJ2-1
CASSFRRGAGGDNEQFF
TGTGCCAGCAGTTTCCGCCGGGGTGCGGGAGGAGACAATGAGCAGTTCTTC
>-|-|TRBV27|TRBJ2-7
CASSSANGYEQYF
TGTGCCAGCAGTTCGGCGAACGGCTACGAGCAGTACTTC
>TRBD1|-|TRBV7-2|TRBJ2-7
CASSLVPWGQGWEQYF
TGTGCCAGCAGCTTGGTTCCCTGGGGACAGGGTTGGGAGCAGTACTTC
>-|-|TRBV10-3|TRBJ1-5
CAISPGAQPQHF
TGTGCCATCAGTCCAGGGGCTCAGCCCCAGCATTTT
>-|-|TRBV5-5|TRBJ2-3
CASSTRPPATDTQYF
TGTGCCAGCAGCACCCGCCCCCCAGCCACAGATACGCAGTATTTT
>-|-|TRBV10-3|TRBJ1-6
CAISEQAGSPLHF
TGTGCCATCAGTGAGCAGGCTGGCTCACCCCTCCACTTT
>-|once|TRBV5-6|TRBJ1-1
CASSLQMNTEAFF
TGTGCCAGCAGCTTACAGATGAACACTGAAGCTTTCTTT
>TRBD1|-|TRBV11-3|TRBJ2-1
CASSLGDREVYEQFF
TGTGCCAGCAGCCTGGGAGACAGGGAAGTATATGAGCAGTTCTTC
>-|-|TRBV12-3/TRBV12-4|TRBJ2-7
CASNLRAGEQYF
TGTGCCAGCAACTTACGGGCCGGAGAGCAGTACTTC
>TRBD1|-|TRBV6-5|TRBJ2-7
CASSYRLGQNYEQYF
TGTGCCAGCAGTTACCGATTGGGACAGAACTACGAGCAGTACTTC
>TRBD1|once|TRBV5-4|TRBJ1-1
CASSPGTGNTEAFF
TGTGCCAGCAGCCCCGGGACAGGGAACACTGAAGCTTTCTTT
>-|once|TRBV5-1|TRBJ1-1
CASSPEGRGRWTEAFF
TGCGCCAGCAGCCCGGAGGGCAGGGGCCGTTGGACTGAAGCTTTCTTT